This TCR beta chain was found in a study of blood T cell repertoires in COVID-19. In the study overall: Donors in the United States, Italy and Spain gave samples during acute or convalescent COVID-19. Sample material is recorded as cDNA or gDNA derived from T cells, B-cell-depleted T cells, or PBMCs.

How the authors handled the data: Estimation of nucleated cell counts was performed using reference gene primer amplification. Clones were sequenced by immunoSEQ multiplex PCR, and TCRdb holds only the in-frame ones, with some missing. V, J and clone size were drawn from that table, and D and trimming were deduced from the DNA. The sample has about 170,000 clones, less than 90% seen once; the top ten hold about 15%. Seattle's enrolled individuals joined amid active infection and were then monitored longitudinally. The germline gives CDR1 SGHRS, CDR2 YFSETQ. This CDR3 spans 12 amino acids. With 5 bases removed from V and 3 bases from J, the gap between germline ends came to 6 bases.

This sequence was found in a woman aged 70-85 years with COVID-19, enrolled during active disease. The sample consisted of peripheral blood. This rearrangement joins TRBV5-1 to TRBJ2-1; tentatively, D is TRBD2 (5 bases). For the CDR3, the DNA is TGCGCCAGCAGTCGGGACTACAATGAGCAGTTCTTC. This translates into CASSRDYNEQFF.